Below, 22 T cell receptor beta chains from the same sample are listed, as sequenced in a study of neurological immune-mediated disorders. TCRdb re-called the 5' RACE reads with MiXCR, one entry per CDR3 protein. Among under 130,000 distinct CDR3 sequences listed, roughly 10% were seen once. Time point meaning: longitudinal time-point 3. The sequencing sample was made of PBMCs. These receptors originate from a female donor with HTLV-1-associated myelopathy (HAM/TSP).

This clonotype was counted many times. The chain recombines TRBV5-1 with TRBJ2-1; a weak D match, TRBD1 (5 bases). The CDR3 is 14 amino acids. The V gene lost 0 bases and the J gene lost 5 bases, with 9 bases spanning the gap. CDR1 and CDR2 (germline): SGHRS, YFSETQ. The CDR3 sequence is CASSLGQFNNEQFF. The DNA for the CDR3 is TGCGCCAGCAGCTTGGGACAGTTTAACAATGAGCAGTTCTTC.

This clonotype is labeled as medium-sized. The genes are TRBV20-1 and TRBJ2-3; 7 nucleotides line up with TRBD1. The CDR3 totals 13 residues. The ends lost 2 bases at V and 5 bases at J; junction bases unmatched: 4. Germline-derived CDR1 and CDR2 are DFQATT and SNEGSKA (reference sequence). In DNA form, the CDR3 reads TGCAGTGCTAGACCGACAGGGTTAGATACGCAGTATTTT. Protein: CSARPTGLDTQYF.

The chain uses TRBV20-1 and TRBJ2-1, with 9 bases matching TRBD1. CDR1 DFQATT and CDR2 SNEGSKA come from the germline V gene (reference sequence). Unmatched junction bases numbered 4, after V lost 6 bases and J lost 4 bases. This CDR3 has 13 residues. The chain's CDR3 is CSARDREYNEQFF. The CDR3 DNA is TGCAGTGCCAGGGACAGGGAGTACAATGAGCAGTTCTTC.

This clonotype was seen repeatedly, ten times or more. The junction shows a germline mismatch at one end, possibly a read error. This chain uses TRBV5-6 with TRBJ2-7, with 8 bases matching TRBD1. The CDR3 consists of 14 residues. The V gene's germline CDR1 is SGHDT and CDR2 YYEEEE. Here the CDR3 DNA reads TGTGCCAGCACCCCCGGGACAGGTGGTTACGAGCAATACTTC. It encodes CASTPGTGGYEQYF.

This clonotype was detected many times. The genes are TRBV7-7 and TRBJ2-1; D might be TRBD2 (7 bases). Trimming stripped 6 bases from V and 6 bases from J, with 15 bases between. This CDR3 is 14 amino acids long. Per the germline V gene, CDR1 is SSHAT and CDR2 is FNYEAQ (reference sequence). In DNA, the CDR3 is TGTGCCAGCAGTCCCGTGAGGGGGGGCAATGAGCAGTTCTTC. Its protein is CASSPVRGGNEQFF.

The rearrangement links TRBV6-2 or TRBV6-3 to TRBJ1-6; D may be TRBD1 (5 bases). The CDR3 consists of 17 residues. Trimming removed 0 bases at V and 10 bases at J, with 19 bases between. The germline CDR1 and CDR2 sequences are MNHEY and SVGEGT. For the CDR3, the DNA is TGTGCCAGCAGTTACTCGACCTTGCAAGGGGTGAACTCACCCCTCCACTTT. Amino acid sequence: CASSYSTLQGVNSPLHF.

This clonotype was recorded many times. The chain employs TRBV5-1 and TRBJ1-5; 8 nucleotides line up with TRBD1. Germline values: CDR1 SGHRS, CDR2 YFSETQ. The CDR3 has 13 residues. Trimming cost V 2 bases and J 5 bases; bases outside gene matches: 0. DNA for the CDR3: TGCGCCAGCAGCTTACAGGGGGATCAGCCCCAGCATTTT. Translation: CASSLQGDQPQHF.

This clonotype appeared many times. The V and J genes are TRBV2 and TRBJ2-3, with D possibly matching TRBD2 (5 bases). Looked up from germline, CDR1 is SNHLY and CDR2 is FYNNEI. V lost 10 bases and J lost 1, with 9 bases in between. The CDR3 loop spans 12 amino acids. The chain's CDR3 is CATSGGTDTQYF. The CDR3 region has the DNA TGTGCCACCTCCGGGGGCACAGATACGCAGTATTTT.

The table lists this clonotype with many counts. V is TRBV5-5 and J is TRBJ2-5; perhaps TRBD2 as D (5 bases). V was cut by 0 bases and J by 6 bases, with 12 bases left in between. The CDR3 length is 14 residues. Germline values: CDR1 SGHKS, CDR2 YYEKEE (reference sequence). As DNA, the CDR3 is TGTGCCAGCAGCTTGGAGTCTAGCTCGAAGACCCAGTACTTC. This codes for CASSLESSSKTQYF.

Many counts were recorded for this clonotype. The genes are TRBV9 and TRBJ1-3; D perhaps matches TRBD1 (6 bases). Germline V CDR1 and CDR2: SGDLS, YYNGEE. The CDR3 runs to 16 residues. With 2 bases removed from V and 0 bases from J, the gap between germline ends came to 12 bases. The CDR3 bases are TGTGCCAGCAGCGTTGGGGGCGGGAACTCTGGAAACACCATATATTTT. Encoded protein: CASSVGGGNSGNTIYF.

This clonotype was seen many times. The V call is TRBV7-2, the J call TRBJ2-7; D unresolved. The CDR3 covers 14 residues. Germline V gene lookup returns CDR1 SGHTA and CDR2 FQGNSA. The V end lost 2 bases, the J end lost 0 bases, and 8 bases lay between the germline ends. The CDR3 region is CASSLMKASYEQYF. CDR3 in DNA: TGTGCCAGCAGCTTAATGAAGGCCTCCTACGAGCAGTACTTC.

At least ten counts were recorded for this clonotype. The chain is built from TRBV20-1 and TRBJ2-1; D not certain. The length of the CDR3 is 13 residues. CDR1 and CDR2 from the germline V gene are DFQATT and SNEGSKA (reference sequence). Trimming stripped 0 bases from V and 1 base from J, with 4 bases between. CDR3 loop: CSARDASYNEQFF. The CDR3 nucleotides are TGCAGTGCTAGAGATGCTTCCTACAATGAGCAGTTCTTC.

This clonotype was observed at least ten times. The rearrangement uses TRBV28 and TRBJ2-1; D is perhaps TRBD2 (5 bases). Trimming pared 7 bases from V and 4 bases from J, leaving 11 bases between. There are 13 residues in the CDR3. The V gene's germline CDR1 is MDHEN and CDR2 SYDVKM. The CDR3 sequence: CASTMDFYNEQFF. CDR3 coding DNA: TGTGCCAGCACCATGGACTTTTACAATGAGCAGTTCTTC.

This clonotype has ten or more counts. This chain connects TRBV6-5 to TRBJ1-2; D may be TRBD1 (5 bases). CDR1 and CDR2 (germline): MNHEY, SVGAGI. The CDR3 is 14 amino acids. V shed 4 bases and J shed 1 base, with 10 bases lying between them. The CDR3 sequence is CASSWRQHNYGYTF. The CDR3 nucleotides are TGTGCCAGCAGTTGGAGACAGCATAACTATGGCTACACCTTC.

This chain connects TRBV21-1 to TRBJ1-6; the table's D gene call, TRBD1, was not cross checked with the DNA. TRBV21-1 is a pseudogene segment. The CDR3 loop spans 16 amino acids. Here the CDR3 DNA reads TGTGCCAGCAGCAAAAAGGCCGGGACAGAACATTCACCCCTCCACTTT. Amino acids: CASSKKAGTEHSPLHF.

This clonotype was counted between two and nine times. The J gene is TRBJ1-5, the V gene TRBV20-1; D is uncertain. The CDR3 is 17 residues long. Germline CDR1 DFQATT, CDR2 SNEGSKA (reference sequence). Trimming pared 4 bases from V and 2 bases from J, leaving 21 bases between. CDR3 nucleotide sequence: TGCAGTGCTACATCCGCGGGATTGCGGCGGGGCAATCAGCCCCAGCATTTT. This sequence encodes CSATSAGLRRGNQPQHF.

In this sample, this clonotype turned up many times. The chain links TRBV28 to TRBJ2-7; D is ambiguous. The length of the CDR3 is 11 residues. V lost 6 bases and J lost 3, with 6 bases in between. Germline V gene lookup returns CDR1 MDHEN and CDR2 SYDVKM. CDR3 region: CASSPLYEQYF. As DNA, the CDR3 is TGTGCCAGCAGCCCCCTCTACGAGCAGTACTTC.

This clonotype was recorded at least ten times. The rearrangement joins TRBV12-3 or TRBV12-4 to TRBJ2-1; tentative D call: TRBD2 (6 bases). The CDR3 is made up of 15 amino acids. V was cut by 3 bases and J by 9 bases, with 18 bases left in between. This CDR3 reads CASSFGGARFGEQFF. CDR3 in DNA: TGTGCCAGCAGTTTTGGAGGGGCTCGGTTCGGTGAGCAGTTCTTC.

This clonotype was observed at least ten times. This CDR3 is CSALSWGRNTEAFF. The CDR3 DNA is TGCAGTGCTCTCTCGTGGGGGAGGAACACTGAAGCTTTCTTT. V is TRBV20-1 and J is TRBJ1-1; possibly TRBD1 for D (5 bases). This CDR3 is 14 amino acids long. Trimming took off 5 bases at V and 1 base at J, with 14 bases between the two ends. CDR1 and CDR2 (germline): DFQATT, SNEGSKA (reference sequence).

This clonotype came up many times. V usage is TRBV7-2 and J usage is TRBJ2-7; 10 bases align to TRBD2. The CDR3 totals 15 residues. CDR1 is SGHTA and CDR2 is FQGNSA in the germline V gene. The junction had 5 bases not matched to a gene; V was cut back by 2 bases and J by 4 bases. The CDR3 nucleotides read TGTGCCAGCAGCTTAAGGACTAGCGGTTCATACGAGCAGTACTTC. Protein: CASSLRTSGSYEQYF.

This clonotype was recorded at least ten times. The chain carries TRBV5-1 and TRBJ1-1; D remains ambiguous. V was trimmed by 2 bases and J by 0 bases, leaving 5 bases between them. The germline gives CDR1 SGHRS, CDR2 YFSETQ. The CDR3 is 13 amino acids. CDR3: CASSLTVNTEAFF. The CDR3 DNA sequence: TGCGCCAGCAGCTTAACAGTGAACACTGAAGCTTTCTTT. The complete variable domain, with remaining parts taken from reference TRBV5-1 and TRBJ1-1, reads KAGVTQTPRYLIKTRGQQVTLSCSPISGHRSVSWYQQTPGQGLQFLFEYFSETQRNKGNFPGRFSGRQFSNSRSEMNVSTLELGDSALYLCASSLTVNTEAFFGQGTRLTVV.

This clonotype showed up many times. The rearrangement links TRBV5-1 to TRBJ2-7; no clear D gene. The CDR3 is 14 amino acids. CDR1 and CDR2 (germline): SGHRS, YFSETQ. Trimming left V 0 bases short and J 2 bases short, with 9 bases between. CDR3 DNA: TGCGCCAGCAGCTTGGCCTCAGAAACCTACGAGCAGTACTTC. Amino acid sequence: CASSLASETYEQYF.